Here is one T cell receptor (beta chain) with its context. Its antigen is still unknown. The CDR3 totals 12 residues. Germline V gene sequence: CDR1 SGHKS, CDR2 YYEKEE (reference sequence). The V and J ends lost 3 bases and 7 bases respectively, with 11 bases between them. TCRdb analysed the reads with MiXCR anew, one entry per CDR3 protein. The profile shows approximately 1,000,000 distinct CDR3 sequences, roughly 31% of them singletons. The data were obtained in a study of T cell repertoires in cytomegalovirus infection. Across the whole study: Peptides in the study included HLA-C-restricted and HLA-B-restricted CMV epitopes. Shared public TCR beta signatures pointed to both CMV infection and a matching HLA type.

Study-level findings and limits: Clonotypes of TCR beta that were HLA-C-restricted and CMV-specific dominated the ex vivo response.

This TCR was recovered from a human donor in good health (CMV status not recorded). Some clones in this sample may be carry-over from other donors' samples. Sequenced material: cultured CD8+ T cells from PBMCs, taken from culture after CMV antigen stimulation. This chain uses TRBV5-5 with TRBJ2-7, with D perhaps being TRBD1 or TRBD2 (5 bases each). CDR3 DNA: TGTGCCAGCAGCTCGGGGCTGGGGGAGCAGTACTTC. Translated: CASSSGLGEQYF. Filled out from reference TRBV5-5 and TRBJ2-7, the complete variable domain reads DAGVTQSPTHLIKTRGQQVTLRCSPISGHKSVSWYQQVLGQGPQFIFQYYEKEERGRGNFPDRFSARQFPNYSSELNVNALLLGDSALYLCASSSGLGEQYFGPGTRLTVT.